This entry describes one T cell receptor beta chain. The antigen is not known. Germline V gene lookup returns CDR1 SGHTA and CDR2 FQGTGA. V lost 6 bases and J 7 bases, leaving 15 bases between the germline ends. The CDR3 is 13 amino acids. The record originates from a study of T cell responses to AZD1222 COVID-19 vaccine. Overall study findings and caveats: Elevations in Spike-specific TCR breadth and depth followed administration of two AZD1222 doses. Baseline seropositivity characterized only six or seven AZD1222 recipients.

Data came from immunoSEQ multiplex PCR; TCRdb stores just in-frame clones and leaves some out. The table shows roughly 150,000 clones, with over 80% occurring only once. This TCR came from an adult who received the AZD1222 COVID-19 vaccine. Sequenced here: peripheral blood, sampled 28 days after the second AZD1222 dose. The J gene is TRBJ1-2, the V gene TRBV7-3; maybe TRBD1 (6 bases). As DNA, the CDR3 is TGTGCCAGCAGATGGGACCAGGGGTCTGGCTACACCTTC. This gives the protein CASRWDQGSGYTF.